This T cell receptor beta chain comes out of a study of PD-L1 blockade in urothelial cancer. Study at large: Timepoints chosen for blood analysis were 3 weeks (second dose) and 6 weeks after treatment start.

As to time point: pretreatment peripheral blood. Produced via immunoSEQ multiplex PCR; TCRdb's table is partial and in-frame only. The sample holds 45,000 to 60,000 clones; roughly 80% are singletons and the top ten take roughly 1.7%. V lost 5 bases and J lost 4; bases outside the gene matches: 3. The length of the CDR3 is 14 residues. Germline values: CDR1 SEHNR, CDR2 FQNEAQ (reference sequence). V usage is TRBV7-9 and J usage is TRBJ1-2; the match to TRBD1 covers 11 bases. Sequencing used PBMCs, obtained around atezolizumab (anti-PD-L1) treatment. This receptor was taken from a middle-aged man with urothelial cancer. CDR3 sequence (DNA): TGTGCCAGCAGCCGGGACAGGGGGGCCTATGGCTACACCTTC. Residues: CASSRDRGAYGYTF.